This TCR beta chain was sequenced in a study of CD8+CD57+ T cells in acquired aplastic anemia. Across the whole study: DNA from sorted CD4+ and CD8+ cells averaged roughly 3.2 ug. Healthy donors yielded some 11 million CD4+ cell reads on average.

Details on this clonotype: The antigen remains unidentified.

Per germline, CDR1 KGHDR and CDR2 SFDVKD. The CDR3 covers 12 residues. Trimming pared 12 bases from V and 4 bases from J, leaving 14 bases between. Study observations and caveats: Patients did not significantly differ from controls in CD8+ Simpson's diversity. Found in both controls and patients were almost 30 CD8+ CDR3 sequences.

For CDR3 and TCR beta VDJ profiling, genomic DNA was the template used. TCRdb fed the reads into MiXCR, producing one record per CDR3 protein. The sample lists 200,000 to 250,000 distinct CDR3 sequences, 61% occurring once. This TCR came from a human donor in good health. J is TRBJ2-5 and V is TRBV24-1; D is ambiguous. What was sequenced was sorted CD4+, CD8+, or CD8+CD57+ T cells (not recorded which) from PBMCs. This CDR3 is CAAAGYGETQYF. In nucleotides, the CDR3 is TGTGCCGCCGCCGGGTACGGAGAGACCCAGTACTTC.